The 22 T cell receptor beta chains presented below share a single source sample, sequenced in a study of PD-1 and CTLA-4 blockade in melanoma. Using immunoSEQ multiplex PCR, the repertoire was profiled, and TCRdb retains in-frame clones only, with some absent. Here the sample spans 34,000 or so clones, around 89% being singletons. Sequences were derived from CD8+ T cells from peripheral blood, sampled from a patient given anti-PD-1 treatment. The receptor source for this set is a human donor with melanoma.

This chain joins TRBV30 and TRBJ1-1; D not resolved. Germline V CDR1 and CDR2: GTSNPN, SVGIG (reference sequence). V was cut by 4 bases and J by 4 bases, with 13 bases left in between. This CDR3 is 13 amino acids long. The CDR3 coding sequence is TGTGCCTGGAAGGGAGGGTATGGCACTGAAGCTTTCTTT. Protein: CAWKGGYGTEAFF.

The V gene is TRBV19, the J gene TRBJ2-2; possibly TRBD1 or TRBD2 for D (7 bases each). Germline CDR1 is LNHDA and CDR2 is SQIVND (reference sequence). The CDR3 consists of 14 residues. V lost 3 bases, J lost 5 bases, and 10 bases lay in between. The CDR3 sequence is CASSIRGGTGELFF. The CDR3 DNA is TGTGCCAGTAGTATCAGGGGGGGGACCGGGGAGCTGTTTTTT. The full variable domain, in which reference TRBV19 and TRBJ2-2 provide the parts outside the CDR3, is DGGITQSPKYLFRKEGQNVTLSCEQNLNHDAMYWYRQDPGQGLRLIYYSQIVNDFQKGDIAEGYSVSREKKESFPLTVTSAQKNPTAFYLCASSIRGGTGELFFGEGSRLTVL.

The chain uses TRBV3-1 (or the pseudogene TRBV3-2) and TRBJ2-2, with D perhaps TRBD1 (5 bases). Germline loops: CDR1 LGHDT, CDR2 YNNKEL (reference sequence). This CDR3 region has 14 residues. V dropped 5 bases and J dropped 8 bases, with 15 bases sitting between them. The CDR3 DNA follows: TGTGCCAGCAGCGCCGGACGGACAACTGGGGAGCTGTTTTTT. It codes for CASSAGRTTGELFF.

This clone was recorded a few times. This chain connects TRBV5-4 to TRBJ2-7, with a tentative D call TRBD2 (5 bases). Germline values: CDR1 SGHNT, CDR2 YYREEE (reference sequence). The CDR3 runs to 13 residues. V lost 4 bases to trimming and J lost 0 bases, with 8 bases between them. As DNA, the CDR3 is TGTGCCAGCAGCCCCGGGATCTCCTACGAGCAGTACTTC. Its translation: CASSPGISYEQYF.

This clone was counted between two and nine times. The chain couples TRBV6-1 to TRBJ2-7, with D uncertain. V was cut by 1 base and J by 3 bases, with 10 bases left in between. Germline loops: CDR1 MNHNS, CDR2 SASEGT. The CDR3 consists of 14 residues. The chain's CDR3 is CASSEVDGLYEQYF. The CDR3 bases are TGTGCCAGCAGTGAAGTGGATGGGCTCTACGAGCAGTACTTC.

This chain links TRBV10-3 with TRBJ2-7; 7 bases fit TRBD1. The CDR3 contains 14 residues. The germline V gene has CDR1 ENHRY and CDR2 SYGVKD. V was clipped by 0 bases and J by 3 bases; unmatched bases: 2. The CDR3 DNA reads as TGTGCCATCAGTGAGTCAGGGACAGACTACGAGCAGTACTTC. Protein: CAISESGTDYEQYF.

The CDR3 protein is CASRPRGSYEQYF. CDR3 DNA sequence: TGTGCCAGCAGGCCGAGGGGTTCCTACGAGCAGTACTTC. The rearrangement joins TRBV27 to TRBJ2-7; either TRBD1 or TRBD2 may fit D (5 bases each). This CDR3 is built from 13 residues. Trimming took off 6 bases at V and 1 base at J, with 10 bases between the two ends. The V gene's germline CDR1 is MNHEY and CDR2 SMNVEV (reference sequence).

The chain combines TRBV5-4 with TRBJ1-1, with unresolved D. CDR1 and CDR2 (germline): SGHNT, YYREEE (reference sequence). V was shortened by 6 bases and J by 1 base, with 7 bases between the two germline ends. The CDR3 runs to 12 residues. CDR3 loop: CASTEGNTEAFF. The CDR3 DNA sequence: TGTGCCAGCACCGAAGGGAACACTGAAGCTTTCTTT.

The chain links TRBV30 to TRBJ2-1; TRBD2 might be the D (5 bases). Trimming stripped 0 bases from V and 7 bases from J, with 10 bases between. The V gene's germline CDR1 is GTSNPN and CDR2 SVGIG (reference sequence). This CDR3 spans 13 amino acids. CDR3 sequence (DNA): TGTGCCTGGAGTGTAGCGGCAAGGAATGAGCAGTTCTTC. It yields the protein CAWSVAARNEQFF.

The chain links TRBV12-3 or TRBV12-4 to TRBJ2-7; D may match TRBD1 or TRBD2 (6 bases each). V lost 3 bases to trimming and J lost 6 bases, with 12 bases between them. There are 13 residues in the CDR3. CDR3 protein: CASSFGGRSEQYF. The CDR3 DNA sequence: TGTGCCAGCAGTTTTGGGGGGCGGAGCGAGCAGTACTTC.

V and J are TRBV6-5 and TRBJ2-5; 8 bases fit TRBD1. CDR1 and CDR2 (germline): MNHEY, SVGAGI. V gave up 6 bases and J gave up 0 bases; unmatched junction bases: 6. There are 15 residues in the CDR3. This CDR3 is CASRRTGNYQETQYF. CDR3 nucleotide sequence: TGTGCCAGCAGACGGACAGGGAACTACCAAGAGACCCAGTACTTC.

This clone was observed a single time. The CDR3 DNA is TGTGCCAGCAGGCAGGGGGGGCTATACGAGCAGTACTTC. It is translated as CASRQGGLYEQYF. The genes are TRBV12-3 or TRBV12-4 and TRBJ2-7, with D perhaps assigned TRBD1 or TRBD2 (7 bases each). The CDR3 runs 13 residues. Trimming took off 6 bases at V and 4 bases at J, with 13 bases between the two ends.

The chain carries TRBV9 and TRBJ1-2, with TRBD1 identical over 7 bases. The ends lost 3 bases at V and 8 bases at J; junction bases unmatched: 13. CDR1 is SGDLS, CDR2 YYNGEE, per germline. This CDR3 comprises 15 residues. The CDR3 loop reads CASSAGGGNRGGYTF. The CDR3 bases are TGTGCCAGCAGCGCCGGAGGAGGAAACAGGGGCGGCTACACCTTC.

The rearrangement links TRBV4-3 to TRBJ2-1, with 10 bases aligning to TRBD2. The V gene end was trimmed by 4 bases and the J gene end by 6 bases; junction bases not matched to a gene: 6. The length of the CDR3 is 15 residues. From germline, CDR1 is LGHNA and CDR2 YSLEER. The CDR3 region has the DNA TGCGCCAGCAGCCCGGTACTAGCGGGGTCCAATGAGCAGTTCTTC. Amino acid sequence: CASSPVLAGSNEQFF.

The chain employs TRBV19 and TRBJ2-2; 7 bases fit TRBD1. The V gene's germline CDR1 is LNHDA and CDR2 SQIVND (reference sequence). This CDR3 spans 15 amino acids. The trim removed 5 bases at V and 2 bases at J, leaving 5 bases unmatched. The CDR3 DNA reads TGTGCCAGTAGTTCGGGACAGCTCAACACCGGGGAGCTGTTTTTT. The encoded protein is CASSSGQLNTGELFF.

The CDR3 region is CATSRDWAGGEGYTF. The DNA of the CDR3 is TGTGCCACCAGCAGAGATTGGGCAGGGGGCGAGGGCTACACCTTC. The chain couples TRBV15 to TRBJ1-2, with 8 positions matching TRBD1. CDR1 LNHNV and CDR2 YYDKDF come from the germline V gene (reference sequence). This CDR3 is built from 15 residues. V gave up 0 bases and J gave up 8 bases; unmatched junction bases: 8.

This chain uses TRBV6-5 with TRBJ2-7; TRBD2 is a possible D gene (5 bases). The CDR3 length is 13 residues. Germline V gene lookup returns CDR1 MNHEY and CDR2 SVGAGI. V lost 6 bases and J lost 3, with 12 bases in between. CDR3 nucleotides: TGTGCCAGCAGCTCGGGAAACCTCTACGAGCAGTACTTC. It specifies CASSSGNLYEQYF.

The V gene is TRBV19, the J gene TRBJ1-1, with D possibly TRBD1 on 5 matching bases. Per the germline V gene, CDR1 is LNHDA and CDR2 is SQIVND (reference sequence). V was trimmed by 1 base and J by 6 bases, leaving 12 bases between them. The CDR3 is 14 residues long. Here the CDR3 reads CASSIVRGGAEAFF. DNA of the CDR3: TGTGCCAGTAGTATAGTTAGGGGTGGAGCTGAAGCTTTCTTT.

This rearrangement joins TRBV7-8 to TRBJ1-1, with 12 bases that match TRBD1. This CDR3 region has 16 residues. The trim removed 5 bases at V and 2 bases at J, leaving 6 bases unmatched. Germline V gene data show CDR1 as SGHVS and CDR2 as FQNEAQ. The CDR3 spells CASSLGTGGFNTEAFF. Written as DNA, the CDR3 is TGTGCCAGCAGCCTAGGGACAGGGGGCTTTAACACTGAAGCTTTCTTT.

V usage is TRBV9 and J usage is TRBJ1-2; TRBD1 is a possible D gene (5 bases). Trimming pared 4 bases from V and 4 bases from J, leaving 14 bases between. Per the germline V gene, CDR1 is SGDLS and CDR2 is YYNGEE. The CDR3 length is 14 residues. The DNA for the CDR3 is TGTGCCAGCAGCCCTGGGGCGGCGTTCTATGGCTACACCTTC. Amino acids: CASSPGAAFYGYTF.

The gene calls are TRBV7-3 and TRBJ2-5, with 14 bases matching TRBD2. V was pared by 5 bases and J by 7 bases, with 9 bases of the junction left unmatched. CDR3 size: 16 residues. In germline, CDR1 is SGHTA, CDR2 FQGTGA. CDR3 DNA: TGTGCCAGCAGCGCGGGACTAGCGGGGGTAAATGGGACCCAGTACTTC. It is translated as CASSAGLAGVNGTQYF.

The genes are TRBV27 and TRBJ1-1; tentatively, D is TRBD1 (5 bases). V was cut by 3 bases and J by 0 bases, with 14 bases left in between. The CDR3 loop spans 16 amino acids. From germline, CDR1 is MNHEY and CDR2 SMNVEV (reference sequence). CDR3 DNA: TGTGCCAGCAGTTTTATCGGGACGAAGATGAACACTGAAGCTTTCTTT. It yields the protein CASSFIGTKMNTEAFF.